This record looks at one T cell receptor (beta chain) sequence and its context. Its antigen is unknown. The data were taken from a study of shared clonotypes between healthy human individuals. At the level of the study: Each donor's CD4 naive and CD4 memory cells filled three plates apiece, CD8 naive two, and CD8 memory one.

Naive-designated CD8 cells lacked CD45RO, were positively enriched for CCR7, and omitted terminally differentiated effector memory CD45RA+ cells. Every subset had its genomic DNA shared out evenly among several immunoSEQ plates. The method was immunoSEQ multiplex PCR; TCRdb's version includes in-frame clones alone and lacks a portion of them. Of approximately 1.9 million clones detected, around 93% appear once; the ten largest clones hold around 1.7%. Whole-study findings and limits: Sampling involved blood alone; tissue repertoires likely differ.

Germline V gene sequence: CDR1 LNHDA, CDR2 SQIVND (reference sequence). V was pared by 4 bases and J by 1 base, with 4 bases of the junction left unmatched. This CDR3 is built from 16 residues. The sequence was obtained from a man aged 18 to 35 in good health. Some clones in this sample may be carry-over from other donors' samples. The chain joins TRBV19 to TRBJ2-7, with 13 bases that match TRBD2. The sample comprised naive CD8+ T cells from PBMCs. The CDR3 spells CASSTGLAGESYEQYF. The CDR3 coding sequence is TGTGCCAGTAGTACTGGACTAGCGGGAGAGTCCTACGAGCAGTACTTC.